The 12 T cell receptor beta chains presented below share a single source sample, sequenced in a study of shared clonotypes between healthy human individuals. TCRdb's copy holds only in-frame clones and misses some; the assay was immunoSEQ multiplex PCR. The sample contains around 2.5 million clones, approximately 93% of which appear only once. The specimen was naive CD4+ T cells from PBMCs. Noted subset: CD45RA+ positively selected. Every receptor here comes from a man in his late teens or twenties in good health. Some clones in this sample may be carry-over from other donors' samples.

The chain couples TRBV7-9 to TRBJ1-1; TRBD1 matches at 8 bases. The germline CDR1 and CDR2 sequences are SEHNR and FQNEAQ (reference sequence). The length of the CDR3 is 14 residues. Germline trimming cut 3 bases from V and 4 bases from J; bases unmatched to any gene: 4. The CDR3 loop reads CASSFKQGGTEAFF. In DNA, the CDR3 is TGTGCCAGCAGCTTTAAACAGGGGGGCACTGAAGCTTTCTTT.

The V and J genes are TRBV15 and TRBJ1-1, with 8 bases that match TRBD1. V shed 0 bases and J 2 bases; nucleotides not matched to a gene: 5. Germline CDR1 and CDR2: LNHNV and YYDKDF (reference sequence). The CDR3 totals 16 residues. The CDR3 sequence: CATSRDRDRRNTEAFF. The CDR3 DNA reads TGTGCCACCAGCAGAGATAGGGACAGGAGAAACACTGAAGCTTTCTTT.

The gene calls are TRBV21-1 and TRBJ2-3; TRBD2 reflects the table's D call only, with no check against the DNA. TRBV21-1 is annotated as a pseudogene. This CDR3 region has 15 residues. The DNA for the CDR3 is TGTGCCAGCAGCCCCTCGGGAGGCCCGGGCGATACGCAGTATTTT. Translated, it gives CASSPSGGPGDTQYF.

The chain links TRBV5-1 to TRBJ2-7; D may be TRBD2 (5 bases). V was clipped by 2 bases and J by 0 bases, with 12 bases between them. This CDR3 has 15 amino acids. Germline V CDR1 and CDR2: SGHRS, YFSETQ. In nucleotides, the CDR3 is TGCGCCAGCAGCTTCGGGGTCGACAACTCCTACGAGCAGTACTTC. It yields the protein CASSFGVDNSYEQYF.

The chain joins TRBV7-2 to TRBJ2-1; D gene uncertain. The V end was cut by 0 bases, the J end by 10 bases, with 13 bases between. The CDR3 is made up of 14 amino acids. CDR1 is SGHTA, CDR2 FQGNSA, per germline. CDR3 sequence (DNA): TGTGCCAGCAGCTTAGCGGGCAGATCGGAGGAGCAGTTCTTC. It codes for CASSLAGRSEEQFF. Full variable domain (outside the CDR3, taken from reference TRBV7-2 and TRBJ2-1): GAGVSQSPSNKVTEKGKDVELRCDPISGHTALYWYRQSLGQGLEFLIYFQGNSAPDKSGLPSDRFSAERTGGSVSTLTIQRTQQEDSAVYLCASSLAGRSEEQFFGPGTRLTVL.

The chain employs TRBV28 and TRBJ1-1; possibly TRBD1 for D (5 bases). This CDR3 has 13 amino acids. Germline V gene sequence: CDR1 MDHEN, CDR2 SYDVKM. Between the trimmed V and J ends, which lost 6 bases and 2 bases, there was a span of 10 bases. This CDR3 is CASRWGINTEAFF. In DNA, the CDR3 is TGTGCCAGCAGATGGGGCATAAACACTGAAGCTTTCTTT.

The V gene is TRBV2, the J gene TRBJ2-3; a possible D gene is TRBD2 (6 bases). V shed 6 bases and J shed 5 bases, with 18 bases lying between them. This CDR3 region has 15 residues. Germline loops: CDR1 SNHLY, CDR2 FYNNEI. The CDR3 loop reads CASRRDPLSGDTQYF. As DNA, the CDR3 is TGTGCCAGCAGGCGGGACCCCTTGTCCGGAGATACGCAGTATTTT.

The gene calls are TRBV11-1 and TRBJ2-1; 8 nucleotides align to TRBD2. CDR3 length equals 14 residues. Germline trimming cut 5 bases from V and 8 bases from J; bases unmatched to any gene: 8. The germline V gene has CDR1 SGHAT and CDR2 FQDESV (reference sequence). This chain's CDR3 is CASSQLAVVDEQFF. CDR3 DNA sequence: TGTGCCAGCAGCCAACTAGCGGTCGTGGATGAGCAGTTCTTC.

The chain employs TRBV6-5 and TRBJ2-7, with D hard to call. This CDR3 comprises 13 residues. Looked up from germline, CDR1 is MNHEY and CDR2 is SVGAGI. The V end lost 0 bases, the J end lost 7 bases, and 10 bases lay between the germline ends. The CDR3 loop reads CASSYSGIREQYF. In DNA, the CDR3 is TGTGCCAGCAGTTACTCTGGTATTCGGGAGCAGTACTTC.

The genes are TRBV6-1 and TRBJ2-7, with 8 bases matching TRBD1. The V segment lost 6 bases and the J segment 5 bases; nucleotides outside the gene matches: 9. Germline CDR1 is MNHNS and CDR2 is SASEGT. The length of the CDR3 is 14 residues. The CDR3 nucleotides are TGTGCCAGCAGACCTCGGACAGGGAAGGACGAGCAGTACTTC. Its translation is CASRPRTGKDEQYF.

This chain connects TRBV27 to TRBJ2-3; TRBD1 agrees at 8 bases. V dropped 3 bases and J dropped 0; count of bases not matched to a gene: 5. CDR3 length equals 16 residues. Germline CDR1 and CDR2: MNHEY and SMNVEV (reference sequence). CDR3 sequence reads: CASSFRQGISTDTQYF. The CDR3 bases are TGTGCCAGCAGTTTTCGACAGGGGATTAGCACAGATACGCAGTATTTT.

J is TRBJ2-7 and V is TRBV10-3; D perhaps matches TRBD1 (6 bases). V gave up 0 bases and J gave up 3 bases, with 12 bases separating them. This CDR3 spans 15 amino acids. From germline, CDR1 is ENHRY and CDR2 SYGVKD. The CDR3 DNA reads TGTGCCATCAGTGAGTCCAGGGGCCTGGGCTACGAGCAGTACTTC. Translated, it gives CAISESRGLGYEQYF.